Listed below are T cell receptor beta chains from one sample, sequenced in a study of Ad26.COV2.S vaccination and SARS-CoV-2 variants. Data came from immunoSEQ multiplex PCR; TCRdb stores just in-frame clones and leaves some out. The sample holds about 500,000 clones, about nine tenths seen once. The sample in question was peripheral blood, obtained in a trial of Ad26.COV2.S vaccine versus placebo. The receptors were gathered from a person between 18 and 65 years old who received the Ad26.COV2.S COVID-19 vaccine or a placebo. CDR3s include the opening cysteine and the closing phenylalanine or tryptophan. A D gene is named only where the DNA matches it firmly. Clone size is given for some rows only: seen once, a few or many times, or a class if the clone is expanded.

V gene,D gene,clone size,J gene,CDR3 DNA,CDR3 protein
TRBV18,-,-,TRBJ1-4,TGTGCCAGCTCACCAGGGGGAGGTGAAAAACTGTTTTTT,CASSPGGGEKLFF
TRBV10-3,-,-,TRBJ1-2,TGTGCCGTAGAGGGGGTCGAGGGAGGCTACACCTTC,CAVEGVEGGYTF
TRBV28,-,-,TRBJ1-1,TGTGCCAGCAGTTTTATCGGGGATGGCACTGAAGCTTTCTTT,CASSFIGDGTEAFF
TRBV27,-,-,TRBJ2-7,TGTGCCAGCAGTTTGGCAGGCTTACTTAACTACGAGCAGTACTTC,CASSLAGLLNYEQYF
TRBV19,-,-,TRBJ1-1,TGTGCCACCCTGGGCCCTCGTATGAACACTGAAGCTTTCTTT,CATLGPRMNTEAFF
TRBV6-2/TRBV6-3,-,-,TRBJ1-1,TGTGCCAGCAGTTACCCCGACAGGCCCTATCACGAAGCTTTCTTT,CASSYPDRPYHEAFF
TRBV4-2,-,-,TRBJ2-5,TGTGCCAGCAGCCAAGTGGGCGGGCTAGCGCTCCAAGAGACCCAGTACTTC,CASSQVGGLALQETQYF
TRBV7-9,-,once,TRBJ1-1,TGTGCCAGCAGCCTAATAGTGGCTGAAGCTTTCTTT,CASSLIVAEAFF
TRBV7-9,-,-,TRBJ1-1,TGTGCCAGCATTAGGGGCCGGAACACTGAAGCTTTCTTT,CASIRGRNTEAFF
TRBV5-1,-,-,TRBJ2-4,TGCGCCAGCAGGGCTTCGTCAGGGTTCCAAAACATTCAGTACTTC,CASRASSGFQNIQYF
TRBV12-3/TRBV12-4,TRBD1,-,TRBJ2-1,TGTGCCAGCAGTCGACAGGGACAGCAGTTCTTC,CASSRQGQQFF
TRBV11-2,-,-,TRBJ2-3,TGTGCCAGCAGCTACTCCGCCACATGGGCCAACACAGATACGCAGTATTTT,CASSYSATWANTDTQYF
TRBV5-4,TRBD2,once,TRBJ2-1,TGTGCCAGCAGCTTACGGCTAGCGGGAGTTGAGCAGTTCTTC,CASSLRLAGVEQFF
TRBV3-1/TRBV3-2,-,once,TRBJ1-6,TGTGCCAGCAGCCAAGTTGGACAGTATAATTCACCCCTCCACTTT,CASSQVGQYNSPLHF
TRBV19,-,-,TRBJ1-5,TGTGCCAGTAGTACCACAGGGCTTAGCAATCAGCCCCAGCATTTT,CASSTTGLSNQPQHF
TRBV7-9,TRBD1,-,TRBJ2-1,TGTGCCAGCAGGTCACCGGGACAGAGGGGATATAATGAGCAGTTCTTC,CASRSPGQRGYNEQFF